One and the same sample provided the 30 T cell receptor beta chains below, sequenced in a study of T cells in Graves' hyperthyroidism and ophthalmopathy. TCR beta CDR3 sequences were amplified from RNA transcripts. TCR CDR3 underwent first-round RT-PCR with the HTBI primer set. TCRdb redid the calling of the multiplex PCR reads with MiXCR, one entry per CDR3 protein. The sample includes over 300,000 distinct CDR3 sequences, roughly 15% of them seen just once. Sequencing was performed on blood. These receptors all stem from a woman aged 40 to 49 with Graves' ophthalmopathy.

This clonotype was counted a few times. Its ends do not fully match the called genes, so a read error is possible. The chain couples TRBV4-1 to TRBJ1-4; TRBD1 might be the D (6 bases). Germline CDR1 is MGHRA and CDR2 is YSYEKL. CDR3 length: 16 residues. The CDR3 here is CASSQGGTLDNEKLFF. The CDR3 bases are TGCGCCAGCAGCCAAGGGGGGACATTGGATAATGAGAAACTGTTTTTT.

On this clonotype: This may stem from a read error, because a much larger clone lies one nucleotide away. The CDR3 loop is CASSELGSGANVLTF. The CDR3 DNA follows: TGTGCCAGCAGTGAACTCGGTTCTGGGGCCAACGTCCTGACTTTC. This rearrangement joins TRBV6-1 to TRBJ2-6; D gene uncertain. Germline lookup yields CDR1 MNHNS and CDR2 SASEGT. The CDR3 loop spans 15 amino acids. Trimming cost V 2 bases and J 1 base, with 6 bases left between them.

The sample holds a few counts of this clonotype. This chain uses TRBV11-3 with TRBJ2-2; TRBD1 matches at 9 bases. The V segment lost 5 bases and the J segment 7 bases; nucleotides outside the gene matches: 5. Germline CDR1 and CDR2: SGHNT and YENEEA. The CDR3 extends over 14 amino acids. CDR3 sequence (DNA): TGTGCCAGCAGCCAACAGGGGGCGATCGGGGAGCTGTTTTTT. It codes for CASSQQGAIGELFF.

This clonotype came up a few times. The chain recombines TRBV29-1 with TRBJ1-3, with D unclear. CDR3 length: 12 amino acids. Trimming took off 7 bases at V and 7 bases at J, with 14 bases between the two ends. The germline V gene encodes CDR1 SQVTM and CDR2 ANQGSEA. The CDR3 reads CSARVDPNTIYF. CDR3 nucleotides: TGCAGCGCCCGCGTCGACCCCAACACCATATATTTT.

This clonotype appeared many times. V is TRBV7-2 and J is TRBJ2-3; 9 nucleotides match TRBD2. Germline V lookup: CDR1 SGHTA, CDR2 FQGNSA. The CDR3 has 15 residues. J gave up 5 bases and V 2 bases, and 5 bases lay outside the gene matches. The CDR3 DNA reads as TGTGCCAGCAGCTTACGGCGGGGGGGAGGAGATACGCAGTATTTT. Amino acids: CASSLRRGGGDTQYF.

Ten or more counts support this clonotype. V gene TRBV6-1 combines with J gene TRBJ2-2; no clear D gene. There are 14 residues in the CDR3. Per the germline V gene, CDR1 is MNHNS and CDR2 is SASEGT. V lost 6 bases to trimming and J lost 2 bases, with 10 bases between them. CDR3 in amino acids: CASSLNYNTGELFF. The CDR3 DNA reads as TGTGCCAGCAGCCTCAACTATAACACCGGGGAGCTGTTTTTT.

This clonotype was counted many times. V gene TRBV7-9 combines with J gene TRBJ2-1; D assignment may be TRBD1 or TRBD2 (5 bases each). V was clipped by 4 bases and J by 5 bases, with 15 bases between them. The germline CDR1 and CDR2 sequences are SEHNR and FQNEAQ (reference sequence). CDR3 length: 15 residues. The CDR3 bases are TGTGCCAGCAGCTCGACTGGGGGTATAGACAATGAGCAGTTCTTC. This gives the protein CASSSTGGIDNEQFF.

This clonotype was picked up many times. The chain recombines TRBV7-2 with TRBJ2-3, with 9 positions matching TRBD2. After removal of 4 bases from V and 0 bases from J, the junction contained 8 bases not matched to a gene. The CDR3 covers 17 residues. Germline V gene sequence: CDR1 SGHTA, CDR2 FQGNSA. CDR3 loop: CASSSQGTSYSTDTQYF. As DNA, the CDR3 is TGTGCCAGCAGCTCTCAGGGGACTAGCTATAGCACAGATACGCAGTATTTT.

This chain links TRBV29-1 with TRBJ2-1; maybe TRBD1 (6 bases). This CDR3 has 13 residues. Germline loops: CDR1 SQVTM, CDR2 ANQGSEA. Trimming removed 6 bases from V and 8 bases from J, with 17 bases in between. The CDR3 is CSVSDRFLDEQFF. CDR3 sequence (DNA): TGCAGCGTCAGTGACAGGTTTTTGGATGAGCAGTTCTTC.

This clonotype appeared many times. The chain has TRBV20-1 and TRBJ2-7; D call uncertain. CDR3 size: 15 residues. V gave up 4 bases and J gave up 0 bases, with 16 bases separating them. Germline V gene data show CDR1 as DFQATT and CDR2 as SNEGSKA (reference sequence). In nucleotides, the CDR3 is TGCAGTGCTAATCCTCCCCGGTCCGGCTCCTACGAGCAGTACTTC. Translated: CSANPPRSGSYEQYF.

As to this clonotype: A read error may explain this, as a much larger clone is one base away. The rearrangement links TRBV28 to TRBJ2-1, with 13 bases that match TRBD2. This CDR3 has 18 amino acids. Looked up from germline, CDR1 is MDHEN and CDR2 is SYDVKM. CDR3 nucleotides: TGTGCCAGCAGGCTTCGCGGGACTAGCGGGGCATCCTACAATGAGCCGTTCTTC. Encoded protein: CASRLRGTSGASYNEPFF.

The rearrangement joins TRBV12-3 or TRBV12-4 to TRBJ1-1; D is unclear. V was shortened by 6 bases and J by 5 bases, with 19 bases between the two germline ends. There are 15 residues in the CDR3. This CDR3 is CASSLLGTSRTEAFF. CDR3 sequence (DNA): TGTGCCAGCAGCCTCCTAGGCACGTCGAGAACTGAAGCTTTCTTT.

Many counts were recorded for this clonotype. The chain carries TRBV12-3 or TRBV12-4 and TRBJ2-6; TRBD1 matches at 7 bases. Trimming removed 5 bases from V and 0 bases from J; junction bases left unmatched: 7. The CDR3 extends over 17 amino acids. CDR3 coding DNA: TGTGCCAGCAGTCCTCACCAGGGGGTCTCTGGGGCCAACGTCCTGACTTTC. It yields the protein CASSPHQGVSGANVLTF.

This clonotype has a count of ten or more. The genes are TRBV24-1 and TRBJ2-5; D may be TRBD2 (6 bases). The CDR3 spans 16 residues. The ends were cut back, 1 base at V and 0 bases at J, with 11 bases in the middle. Germline-derived CDR1 and CDR2 are KGHDR and SFDVKD. The CDR3 DNA sequence: TGTGCCACCAGTGATTTAACAGGAGGGTACCAAGAGACCCAGTACTTC. Encoded protein: CATSDLTGGYQETQYF.

The gene calls are TRBV11-2 and TRBJ2-7; D possibly corresponds to TRBD2 (6 bases). Trimming removed 1 base from V and 0 bases from J, with 13 bases in between. Germline V lookup: CDR1 SGHAT, CDR2 FQNNGV. The CDR3 has 16 residues. This chain's CDR3 is CASSLGLLGGSYEQYF. The CDR3 region has the DNA TGTGCCAGCAGCTTAGGTCTTCTCGGGGGCTCCTACGAGCAGTACTTC.

This clonotype was seen repeatedly, ten times or more. The chain carries TRBV10-1 and TRBJ2-2, with D perhaps given as TRBD1 or TRBD2 (5 bases each). Germline V gives CDR1 WNHNN, CDR2 SYGVQD (reference sequence). The CDR3 spans 12 residues. V lost 4 bases and J lost 5, with 5 bases in between. The DNA of the CDR3 is TGCGCCAGCAGTGGGGGGACCGGGGAGCTGTTTTTT. This gives the protein CASSGGTGELFF.

The chain links TRBV2 to TRBJ2-3; the D is unclear. Germline V gene data show CDR1 as SNHLY and CDR2 as FYNNEI. V lost 5 bases to trimming and J lost 3 bases, with 18 bases between them. The CDR3 covers 16 residues. The CDR3 protein is CASSFRASGRTDTQYF. The CDR3 bases are TGTGCCAGCAGTTTCAGAGCCTCTGGAAGAACAGATACGCAGTATTTT.

The chain recombines TRBV24-1 with TRBJ2-5; 7 bases map to TRBD1. The CDR3 runs 15 residues. V dropped 4 bases and J dropped 5; count of bases not matched to a gene: 9. Looked up from germline, CDR1 is KGHDR and CDR2 is SFDVKD. The CDR3 sequence is CATSDPSGGAETQYF. CDR3 nucleotides: TGTGCCACCAGTGACCCCTCAGGGGGAGCGGAGACCCAGTACTTC.

The chain is built from TRBV5-1 and TRBJ1-1; no firm D call. The CDR3 totals 13 residues. Germline V gene data show CDR1 as SGHRS and CDR2 as YFSETQ. V was trimmed by 5 bases and J by 1 base, leaving 9 bases between them. The CDR3 DNA is TGCGCCAGCAGTTCGGTCGGGAACACTGAAGCTTTCTTT. Amino acids: CASSSVGNTEAFF. Full variable domain (rest looked up from reference TRBV5-1 and TRBJ1-1): KAGVTQTPRYLIKTRGQQVTLSCSPISGHRSVSWYQQTPGQGLQFLFEYFSETQRNKGNFPGRFSGRQFSNSRSEMNVSTLELGDSALYLCASSSVGNTEAFFGQGTRLTVV.

The chain is built from TRBV20-1 and TRBJ1-5; D unclear. V was cut by 1 base and J by 3 bases, with 13 bases left in between. The CDR3 covers 15 residues. The V gene's germline CDR1 is DFQATT and CDR2 SNEGSKA (reference sequence). The chain's CDR3 is CSARGTGRPNQPQHF. For the CDR3, the DNA is TGCAGTGCTAGAGGGACTGGGAGACCCAATCAGCCCCAGCATTTT.

J is TRBJ1-1 and V is TRBV6-1, with D perhaps matching TRBD1 (6 bases). The germline V gene encodes CDR1 MNHNS and CDR2 SASEGT. V lost 5 bases and J 2 bases, leaving 12 bases between the germline ends. The CDR3 totals 14 residues. CDR3 bases: TGTGCCAGCAGTTGGTCGACAGGAAACACTGAAGCTTTCTTT. It is translated as CASSWSTGNTEAFF.

This clonotype was counted at least ten times. CDR3 coding DNA: TGTGCCAGCAGTTTATCGGGACAGGGAACCTCGGATACGCAGTATTTT. The encoded protein is CASSLSGQGTSDTQYF. V and J are TRBV27 and TRBJ2-3, with TRBD1 identical over 9 bases. The germline CDR1 and CDR2 sequences are MNHEY and SMNVEV (reference sequence). The CDR3 covers 16 residues. The V segment lost 0 bases and the J segment 6 bases; nucleotides outside the gene matches: 7.

This clonotype came up a few times. The V gene is TRBV5-8, the J gene TRBJ2-5, with TRBD1 matching over 7 bases. The CDR3 totals 14 residues. CDR1 and CDR2 (germline): SGHTS, YDEGEE. The ends lost 2 bases at V and 7 bases at J; junction bases unmatched: 8. The CDR3 sequence: CASSFRTGPSTQYF. The CDR3 nucleotides read TGTGCCAGCAGCTTCCGGACAGGACCATCGACCCAGTACTTC.

V is TRBV20-1 and J is TRBJ1-3; D is perhaps TRBD1 (6 bases). Germline V gives CDR1 DFQATT, CDR2 SNEGSKA (reference sequence). V was trimmed by 7 bases and J by 0 bases, leaving 13 bases between them. This CDR3 comprises 14 residues. CDR3 loop: CSVSRGNSGNTIYF. DNA of the CDR3: TGCAGTGTTAGCAGGGGCAACTCTGGAAACACCATATATTTT.

This clonotype came up a few times. This chain connects TRBV30 to TRBJ1-3, with TRBD1 as a possible D gene (5 bases). Germline V gene data show CDR1 as GTSNPN and CDR2 as SVGIG (reference sequence). V lost 0 bases to trimming and J lost 0 bases, with 9 bases between them. The CDR3 spans 15 residues. This CDR3 is CAWSVMGGSGNTIYF. For the CDR3, the DNA is TGTGCCTGGAGTGTAATGGGGGGCTCTGGAAACACCATATATTTT.

This clonotype was counted ten times or more. The CDR3 here is CSASAGQPQHF. The CDR3 DNA reads as TGCAGTGCTAGTGCGGGTCAGCCCCAGCATTTT. The J gene is TRBJ1-5, the V gene TRBV20-1; D is unresolved. CDR3 length: 11 residues. Germline V gene lookup returns CDR1 DFQATT and CDR2 SNEGSKA (reference sequence). Trimming removed 3 bases at V and 6 bases at J, with 6 bases between.

This clonotype has just a few counts. J is TRBJ2-5 and V is TRBV5-5; D not certain. Looked up from germline, CDR1 is SGHKS and CDR2 is YYEKEE (reference sequence). V was pared by 2 bases and J by 2 bases, with 10 bases between. The CDR3 covers 14 residues. For the CDR3, the DNA is TGTGCCAGCAGCTTCCGTCAGGTACAAGAGACCCAGTACTTC. Translating gives CASSFRQVQETQYF. Supplemented by reference TRBV5-5 and TRBJ2-5, the full variable domain reads DAGVTQSPTHLIKTRGQQVTLRCSPISGHKSVSWYQQVLGQGPQFIFQYYEKEERGRGNFPDRFSARQFPNYSSELNVNALLLGDSALYLCASSFRQVQETQYFGPGTRLLVL.

At least ten counts were recorded for this clonotype. The chain joins TRBV9 to TRBJ2-5; 8 positions agree with TRBD2. The CDR3 has 14 amino acids. Germline trimming cut 0 bases from V and 6 bases from J; bases unmatched to any gene: 4. Germline V gene lookup returns CDR1 SGDLS and CDR2 YYNGEE. CDR3 in DNA: TGTGCCAGCAGCGTAGGACTAGCGAGCCAGACCCAGTACTTC. As protein: CASSVGLASQTQYF.

This clonotype has a count of ten or more. V is TRBV11-2 and J is TRBJ2-1; D not certain. Germline V gene data show CDR1 as SGHAT and CDR2 as FQNNGV. The CDR3 has 14 amino acids. The ends were cut back, 1 base at V and 6 bases at J, with 10 bases in the middle. The CDR3 loop is CASSLASVVNEQFF. The DNA of the CDR3 is TGTGCCAGCAGCTTAGCCTCCGTTGTCAATGAGCAGTTCTTC.

This clonotype appeared a few times. The chain uses TRBV6-5 and TRBJ1-2; 7 bases map to TRBD1. CDR3 length: 14 residues. Unmatched junction bases numbered 3, after V lost 2 bases and J lost 3 bases. CDR1 is MNHEY and CDR2 is SVGAGI in the germline V gene. CDR3 in amino acids: CASSYGGQYYGYTF. In DNA form, the CDR3 reads TGTGCCAGCAGTTACGGGGGACAGTACTATGGCTACACCTTC.